The source of this T cell receptor beta chain is a study of blood T cell repertoires in COVID-19. Study-wide context: Samples came from the United States, Italy and Spain, spanning acute and convalescent COVID-19.

The CDR3 consists of 15 residues. Germline CDR1 is SGDLS and CDR2 is YYNGEE. With 4 bases clipped from V and 5 bases from J, the junction kept 9 bases outside the gene matches. Authors' processing steps: Amplifying reference gene primers gave estimates of nucleated cell counts. TCRdb keeps only in-frame clones here, not all; method: immunoSEQ multiplex PCR. V and J calls and clone size come straight from that table; D and trimming were deduced from the DNA. The sample has fewer than 250,000 clones; approximately 88% are singletons. Exposed study participants had met a COVID-19 case within 2 weeks before entry.

The chain employs TRBV9 and TRBJ2-5; TRBD1 aligns across 9 bases. This TCR was sampled from a woman younger than 45 who had been exposed to COVID-19. The sequencing input was PBMCs or T cells enriched from blood (not recorded which). The CDR3 nucleotides read TGTGCCAGCAGCTCCACCGGGACAGGGATTGAGACCCAGTACTTC. Its translation: CASSSTGTGIETQYF.